Here is one TCR beta chain with its context. This record belongs to a study of blood T cell repertoires in COVID-19. Study details: Spain, Italy and the United States supplied samples that represented acute and convalescent COVID-19. Nucleic acid was either cDNA or gDNA, and it came from T cells, B-cell-depleted T cells, or PBMCs.

Original processing notes: From reference gene primer amplification, estimates of nucleated cell counts were derived. Sequencing was performed with immunoSEQ multiplex PCR; in TCRdb, only in-frame clones are kept and a portion is missing. V and J calls and clone size are as listed in that table; D and trimming were resolved from the DNA. The table shows around 260,000 clones, with 70% to 90% occurring only once. V lost 4 bases and J lost 5; bases outside the gene matches: 4. This CDR3 contains 14 residues. Germline V gives CDR1 ENHRY, CDR2 SYGVKD. The source of this sequence is a human donor in a cohort sampled during active COVID-19. The genes are TRBV10-3 and TRBJ2-7, with 11 bases fitting TRBD2. Sequencing was carried out using peripheral blood. The CDR3: CAISGTSGSHEQYF. The CDR3, as DNA: TGTGCCATCAGTGGAACTAGCGGGAGCCACGAGCAGTACTTC.